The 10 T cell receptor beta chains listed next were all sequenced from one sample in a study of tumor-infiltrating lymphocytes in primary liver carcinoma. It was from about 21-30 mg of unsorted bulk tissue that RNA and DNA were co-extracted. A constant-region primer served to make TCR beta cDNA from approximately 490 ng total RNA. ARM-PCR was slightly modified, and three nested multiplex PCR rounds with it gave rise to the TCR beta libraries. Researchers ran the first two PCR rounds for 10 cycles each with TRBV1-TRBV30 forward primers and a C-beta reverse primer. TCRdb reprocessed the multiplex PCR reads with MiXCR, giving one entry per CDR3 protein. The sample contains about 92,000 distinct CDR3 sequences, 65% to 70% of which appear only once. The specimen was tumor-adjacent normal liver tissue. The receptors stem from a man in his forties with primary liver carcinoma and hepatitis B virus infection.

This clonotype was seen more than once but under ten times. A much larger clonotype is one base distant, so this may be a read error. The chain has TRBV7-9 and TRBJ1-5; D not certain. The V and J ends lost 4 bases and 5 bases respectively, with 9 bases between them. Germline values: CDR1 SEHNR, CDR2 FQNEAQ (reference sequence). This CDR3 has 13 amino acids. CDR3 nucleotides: TGTGCCAGCAGCTCTTGGATAGATCAGCCCCAGCATTTT. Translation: CASSSWIDQPQHF.

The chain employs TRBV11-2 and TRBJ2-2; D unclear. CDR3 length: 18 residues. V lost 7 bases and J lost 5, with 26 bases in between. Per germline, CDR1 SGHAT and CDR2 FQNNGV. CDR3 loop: CASITTVTWTVGTGELFF. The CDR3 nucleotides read TGTGCCAGCATCACCACCGTTACATGGACGGTGGGGACCGGGGAGCTGTTTTTT. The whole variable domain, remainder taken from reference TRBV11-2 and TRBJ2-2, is EAGVAQSPRYKIIEKRQSVAFWCNPISGHATLYWYQQILGQGPKLLIQFQNNGVVDDSQLPKDRFSAERLKGVDSTLKIQPAKLEDSAVYLCASITTVTWTVGTGELFFGEGSRLTVL.

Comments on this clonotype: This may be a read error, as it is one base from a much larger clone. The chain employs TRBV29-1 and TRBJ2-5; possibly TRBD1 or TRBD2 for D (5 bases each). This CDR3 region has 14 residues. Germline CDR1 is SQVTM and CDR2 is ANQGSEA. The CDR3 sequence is CSAEEYGTGETQYF. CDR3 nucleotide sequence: TGCAGCGCTGAAGAATACGGGACGGGCGAGACCCAGTACTTC.

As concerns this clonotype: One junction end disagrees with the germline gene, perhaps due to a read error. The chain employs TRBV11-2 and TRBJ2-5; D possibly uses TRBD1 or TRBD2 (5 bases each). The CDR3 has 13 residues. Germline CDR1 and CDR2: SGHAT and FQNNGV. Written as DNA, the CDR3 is TGTGCCAGCGGGGTGGGGGACGAAGAGACCCAATACTTC. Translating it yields CASGVGDEETQYF.

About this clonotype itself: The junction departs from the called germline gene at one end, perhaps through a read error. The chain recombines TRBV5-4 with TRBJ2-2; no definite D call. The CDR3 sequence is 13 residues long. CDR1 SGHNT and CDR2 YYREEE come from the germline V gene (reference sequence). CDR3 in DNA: TGTGCCAGCAGCCAAGGTGGCACCTGGGAGCTGTTTTTT. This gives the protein CASSQGGTWELFF.

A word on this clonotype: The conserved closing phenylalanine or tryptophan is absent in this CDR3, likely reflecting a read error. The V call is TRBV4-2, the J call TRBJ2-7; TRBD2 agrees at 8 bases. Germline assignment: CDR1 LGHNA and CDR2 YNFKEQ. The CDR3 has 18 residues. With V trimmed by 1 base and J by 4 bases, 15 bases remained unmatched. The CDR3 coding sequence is TGTGCCAGCAGCCAAGTGCTGGGATTAGCGGGGAACTCATACGAGCAGTACATC. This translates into CASSQVLGLAGNSYEQYI.

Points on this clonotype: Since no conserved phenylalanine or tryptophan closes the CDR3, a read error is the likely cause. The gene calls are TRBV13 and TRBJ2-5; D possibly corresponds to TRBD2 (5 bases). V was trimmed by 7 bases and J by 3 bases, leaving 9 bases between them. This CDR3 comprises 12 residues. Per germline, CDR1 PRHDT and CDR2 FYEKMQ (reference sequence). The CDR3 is CASTTREETQYV. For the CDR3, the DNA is TGTGCCAGCACCACTAGGGAAGAGACCCAGTACGTC.

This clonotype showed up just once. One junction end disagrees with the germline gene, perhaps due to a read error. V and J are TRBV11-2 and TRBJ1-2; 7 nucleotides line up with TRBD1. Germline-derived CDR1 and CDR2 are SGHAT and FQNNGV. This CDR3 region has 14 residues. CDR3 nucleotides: TGTGCCAGCCGCTTCCTAGGGGGCAGCTACGGCTACACCTTC. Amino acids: CASRFLGGSYGYTF.

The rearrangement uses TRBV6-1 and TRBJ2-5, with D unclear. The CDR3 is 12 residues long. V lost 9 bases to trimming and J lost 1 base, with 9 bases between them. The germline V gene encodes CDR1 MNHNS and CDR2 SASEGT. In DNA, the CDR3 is TGTGCCAGTACCACGGTCCAAGAGACCCAGTACTTC. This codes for CASTTVQETQYF.

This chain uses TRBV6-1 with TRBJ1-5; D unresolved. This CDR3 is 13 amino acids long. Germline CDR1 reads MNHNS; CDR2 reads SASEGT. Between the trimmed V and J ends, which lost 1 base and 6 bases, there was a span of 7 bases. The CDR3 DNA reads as TGTGCCAGCAGTGAAGTGGAATGTCAGCCCCAGCATTTT. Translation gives CASSEVECQPQHF.